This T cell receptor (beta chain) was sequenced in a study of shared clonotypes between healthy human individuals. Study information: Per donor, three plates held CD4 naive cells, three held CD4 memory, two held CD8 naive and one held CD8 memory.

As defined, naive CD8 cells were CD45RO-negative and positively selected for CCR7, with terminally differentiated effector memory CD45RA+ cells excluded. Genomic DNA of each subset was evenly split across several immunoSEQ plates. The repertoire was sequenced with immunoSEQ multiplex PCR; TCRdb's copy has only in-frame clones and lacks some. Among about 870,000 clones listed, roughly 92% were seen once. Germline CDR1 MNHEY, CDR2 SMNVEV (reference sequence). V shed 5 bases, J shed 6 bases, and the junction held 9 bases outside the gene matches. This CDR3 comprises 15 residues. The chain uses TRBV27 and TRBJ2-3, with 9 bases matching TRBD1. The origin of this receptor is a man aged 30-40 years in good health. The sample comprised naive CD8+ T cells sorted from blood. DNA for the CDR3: TGTGCCAGCAGTCTCCGGGACAGGGCTCCCGATACGCAGTATTTT. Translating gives CASSLRDRAPDTQYF.